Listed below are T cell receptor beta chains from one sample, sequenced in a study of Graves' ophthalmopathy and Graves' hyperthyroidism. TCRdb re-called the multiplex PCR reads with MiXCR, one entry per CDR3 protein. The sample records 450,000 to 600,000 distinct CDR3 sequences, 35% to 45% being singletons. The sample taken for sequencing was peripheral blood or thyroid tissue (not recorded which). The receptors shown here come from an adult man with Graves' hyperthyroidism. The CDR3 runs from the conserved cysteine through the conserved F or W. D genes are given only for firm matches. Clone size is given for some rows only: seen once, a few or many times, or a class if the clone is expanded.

cdr3_aa: CASRTGLETQYF
cdr3_nt: TGTGCCAGCAGAACAGGGCTTGAGACCCAGTACTTC
d_call: -
v_call: TRBV12-3/TRBV12-4
j_call: TRBJ2-5
clone_size: many

cdr3_aa: CASSSDATNEKLFF
cdr3_nt: TGTGCCAGCTCCTCCGATGCAACTAATGAAAAACTGTTTTTT
d_call: -
v_call: TRBV18
j_call: TRBJ1-4
clone_size: few

cdr3_aa: CASSHLPGLAGTHEQYF
cdr3_nt: TGCGCCAGCAGCCACCTTCCGGGACTAGCGGGAACCCACGAGCAGTACTTC
d_call: TRBD2
v_call: TRBV4-1
j_call: TRBJ2-7
clone_size: -

cdr3_aa: CSAGATSGVTDTQYF
cdr3_nt: TGCAGTGCTGGAGCAACTAGCGGGGTCACAGATACGCAGTATTTT
d_call: TRBD2
v_call: TRBV20-1
j_call: TRBJ2-3
clone_size: -

cdr3_aa: CASSVLGGTEAFF
cdr3_nt: TGTGCCAGTAGTGTTTTAGGTGGCACTGAAGCTTTCTTT
d_call: -
v_call: TRBV19
j_call: TRBJ1-1
clone_size: many

cdr3_aa: CASSARDRIGYTF
cdr3_nt: TGTGCCAGCAGCGCCCGGGACAGGATTGGCTACACCTTC
d_call: TRBD1
v_call: TRBV3-1
j_call: TRBJ1-2
clone_size: many

cdr3_aa: CPFMPSGRATGELFF
cdr3_nt: TGCCCTTTTATGCCTAGCGGGAGGGCCACCGGGGAGCTGTTTTTT
d_call: TRBD2
v_call: TRBV29-1
j_call: TRBJ2-2
clone_size: -

cdr3_aa: CASNSGTGTNYGYTF
cdr3_nt: TGTGCCAGCAACTCCGGGACAGGGACTAACTATGGCTACACCTTC
d_call: TRBD1
v_call: TRBV5-5
j_call: TRBJ1-2
clone_size: many

cdr3_aa: CSAQGTTNEKLFF
cdr3_nt: TGCAGTGCCCAGGGTACAACTAATGAAAAACTGTTTTTT
d_call: -
v_call: TRBV20-1
j_call: TRBJ1-4
clone_size: many

cdr3_aa: CASSPNRGYREEQYF
cdr3_nt: TGTGCCAGCAGCCCTAACAGGGGATATCGTGAGGAGCAGTACTTC
d_call: TRBD1
v_call: TRBV27
j_call: TRBJ2-7
clone_size: -

cdr3_aa: CASSPPRGANQETQYF
cdr3_nt: TGTGCCAGCAGCCCCCCTCGCGGGGCGAACCAAGAGACCCAGTACTTC
d_call: -
v_call: TRBV7-9
j_call: TRBJ2-5
clone_size: -

cdr3_aa: CASGPQGRQYF
cdr3_nt: TGTGCCAGCGGGCCTCAGGGGCGGCAGTACTTC
d_call: -
v_call: TRBV28
j_call: TRBJ2-5
clone_size: -

cdr3_aa: CASSLVSGDGTEAFF
cdr3_nt: TGTGCCAGCAGCTTAGTTAGCGGCGATGGCACTGAAGCTTTCTTT
d_call: -
v_call: TRBV7-8
j_call: TRBJ1-1
clone_size: -

cdr3_aa: CASSLTSYNSPLHF
cdr3_nt: TGTGCCAGCAGTTTAACATCCTATAATTCACCCCTCCACTTT
d_call: -
v_call: TRBV27
j_call: TRBJ1-6
clone_size: -

cdr3_aa: CASSISGTGSGGGYTF
cdr3_nt: TGTGCCAGTAGTATCTCAGGGACAGGGTCTGGAGGCGGCTACACCTTC
d_call: TRBD1
v_call: TRBV19
j_call: TRBJ1-2
clone_size: -

cdr3_aa: CASSLRTGNSPLHF
cdr3_nt: TGTGCCAGCAGTCTCCGGACAGGGAATTCACCCCTCCACTTT
d_call: TRBD1
v_call: TRBV7-8
j_call: TRBJ1-6
clone_size: -

cdr3_aa: CASGLDTVPQETQYF
cdr3_nt: TGTGCCAGCGGGCTGGACACCGTACCCCAAGAGACCCAGTACTTC
d_call: -
v_call: TRBV2
j_call: TRBJ2-5
clone_size: many

cdr3_aa: CASSLGERQETQYF
cdr3_nt: TGTGCCAGCAGTTTGGGAGAGCGTCAAGAGACCCAGTACTTC
d_call: -
v_call: TRBV12-3/TRBV12-4
j_call: TRBJ2-5
clone_size: -

cdr3_aa: CSDLTVYSNQPQHF
cdr3_nt: TGCAGTGACCTGACAGTATATAGCAATCAGCCCCAGCATTTT
d_call: -
v_call: TRBV20-1
j_call: TRBJ1-5
clone_size: -

cdr3_aa: CASRTGLASYEQYF
cdr3_nt: TGCGCCAGCAGGACGGGACTAGCTTCCTACGAGCAGTACTTC
d_call: TRBD2
v_call: TRBV10-2
j_call: TRBJ2-7
clone_size: few

cdr3_aa: CAISETVLNTEAFF
cdr3_nt: TGTGCCATCAGTGAGACAGTCTTGAACACTGAAGCTTTCTTT
d_call: -
v_call: TRBV10-3
j_call: TRBJ1-1
clone_size: many

cdr3_aa: CASSVETGRVPSTDTQYF
cdr3_nt: TGTGCCAGCAGCGTAGAGACAGGGAGAGTTCCTAGCACAGATACGCAGTATTTT
d_call: TRBD1
v_call: TRBV9
j_call: TRBJ2-3
clone_size: few

cdr3_aa: CATSADRNTEAFF
cdr3_nt: TGTGCCACCAGTGCGGACAGGAACACTGAAGCTTTCTTT
d_call: -
v_call: TRBV24-1
j_call: TRBJ1-1
clone_size: many

cdr3_aa: CATRGAGGGEQYF
cdr3_nt: TGTGCCACCAGGGGGGCAGGGGGCGGCGAGCAGTACTTC
d_call: TRBD1
v_call: TRBV15
j_call: TRBJ2-7
clone_size: -

cdr3_aa: CASSLFDGVPYEQYF
cdr3_nt: TGTGCCAGCAGTTTATTTGACGGGGTTCCCTACGAGCAGTACTTC
d_call: -
v_call: TRBV28
j_call: TRBJ2-7
clone_size: -

cdr3_aa: CASTPTAVMNTEAFF
cdr3_nt: TGTGCCAGTACCCCGACAGCCGTTATGAACACTGAAGCTTTCTTT
d_call: -
v_call: TRBV19
j_call: TRBJ1-1
clone_size: many

cdr3_aa: CSSYSGVYYGYTF
cdr3_nt: TGCAGCAGTTACTCGGGGGTTTACTATGGCTACACCTTC
d_call: -
v_call: TRBV29-1
j_call: TRBJ1-2
clone_size: -

cdr3_aa: CATSRDLDRGDYEQYF
cdr3_nt: TGTGCCACCAGCAGAGACCTGGACAGGGGGGACTACGAGCAGTACTTC
d_call: TRBD1
v_call: TRBV15
j_call: TRBJ2-7
clone_size: once

cdr3_aa: CSARDIMTGTGDSPLHF
cdr3_nt: TGCAGTGCTAGAGATATAATGACCGGGACAGGGGATTCACCCCTCCACTTT
d_call: TRBD1
v_call: TRBV20-1
j_call: TRBJ1-6
clone_size: -

cdr3_aa: CAISPGEGSSGANVLTF
cdr3_nt: TGTGCCATCAGTCCCGGAGAGGGGTCCTCTGGGGCCAACGTCCTGACTTTC
d_call: -
v_call: TRBV10-3
j_call: TRBJ2-6
clone_size: many

cdr3_aa: CASSIRETQCF
cdr3_nt: TGTGCCAGTAGCATTCGAGAGACCCAGTGCTTC
d_call: -
v_call: TRBV19
j_call: TRBJ2-5
clone_size: -

cdr3_aa: CASSYRGVSGNSPLHF
cdr3_nt: TGTGCCAGCAGCTACCGAGGGGTTAGCGGGAATTCACCCCTCCACTTT
d_call: -
v_call: TRBV7-8
j_call: TRBJ1-6
clone_size: -

cdr3_aa: CASSQRVLMRNTIYF
cdr3_nt: TGTGCCAGCAGTCAAAGGGTCTTAATGCGAAACACCATATATTTT
d_call: -
v_call: TRBV27
j_call: TRBJ1-3
clone_size: -

cdr3_aa: CSAAGRHF
cdr3_nt: TGCAGTGCTGCAGGCCGGCATTTT
d_call: -
v_call: TRBV20-1
j_call: TRBJ1-5
clone_size: -

cdr3_aa: CASSSLNSGRAGFGETQYF
cdr3_nt: TGTGCCAGCAGCTCCCTGAATAGCGGGAGGGCCGGGTTTGGGGAGACCCAGTACTTC
d_call: TRBD2
v_call: TRBV7-2
j_call: TRBJ2-5
clone_size: -

cdr3_aa: CASSLSRTGGERAYGYTF
cdr3_nt: TGTGCCAGCAGCTTGTCCAGGACAGGGGGCGAGCGGGCCTATGGCTACACCTTC
d_call: TRBD1
v_call: TRBV5-6
j_call: TRBJ1-2
clone_size: many

cdr3_aa: CASSPPGQGAYSPLHF
cdr3_nt: TGTGCCAGCAGCCCCCCGGGACAGGGGGCCTACTCACCCCTCCACTTT
d_call: TRBD1
v_call: TRBV25-1
j_call: TRBJ1-6
clone_size: -

cdr3_aa: CASSLESGGSAYNEQFF
cdr3_nt: TGCGCCAGCAGCTTGGAATCGGGCGGGAGTGCCTACAATGAGCAGTTCTTC
d_call: TRBD2
v_call: TRBV5-1
j_call: TRBJ2-1
clone_size: -

cdr3_aa: CASSFEGRQNTEAFF
cdr3_nt: TGTGCCAGCAGTTTTGAAGGCAGACAGAACACTGAAGCTTTCTTT
d_call: -
v_call: TRBV27
j_call: TRBJ1-1
clone_size: -

cdr3_aa: CATTTSGRRLWYEQYF
cdr3_nt: TGTGCCACCACGACCTCGGGACGAAGGCTCTGGTACGAGCAGTACTTC
d_call: -
v_call: TRBV24-1
j_call: TRBJ2-7
clone_size: many

cdr3_aa: CASGLVGPTDTQYF
cdr3_nt: TGTGCTAGTGGTTTGGTGGGACCTACAGATACGCAGTATTTT
d_call: -
v_call: TRBV12-5
j_call: TRBJ2-3
clone_size: -

cdr3_aa: CASSEIRGANTGEKLFF
cdr3_nt: TGTGCCAGCAGTGAAATTCGCGGGGCAAACACCGGGGAAAAACTGTTTTTT
d_call: -
v_call: TRBV25-1
j_call: TRBJ1-4
clone_size: -

cdr3_aa: CASSFSLADAQYF
cdr3_nt: TGTGCCAGCAGCTTCTCATTGGCAGATGCGCAGTATTTT
d_call: -
v_call: TRBV11-3
j_call: TRBJ2-3
clone_size: -

cdr3_aa: CSADDGVAMNTEAFF
cdr3_nt: TGCAGTGCGGATGACGGGGTGGCAATGAACACTGAAGCTTTCTTT
d_call: -
v_call: TRBV20-1
j_call: TRBJ1-1
clone_size: many

cdr3_aa: CASSLTGVVGTQYF
cdr3_nt: TGTGCCAGCAGCTTGACAGGGGTAGTGGGGACCCAGTACTTC
d_call: TRBD1
v_call: TRBV9
j_call: TRBJ2-5
clone_size: many

cdr3_aa: CSVSDREKLFF
cdr3_nt: TGCAGCGTTTCGGACAGGGAAAAACTGTTTTTT
d_call: TRBD1
v_call: TRBV29-1
j_call: TRBJ1-4
clone_size: many

cdr3_aa: CASSLRDRVFRGYTF
cdr3_nt: TGTGCCAGCAGCTTACGGGACAGGGTATTTCGTGGCTACACCTTC
d_call: TRBD1
v_call: TRBV13
j_call: TRBJ1-2
clone_size: many

cdr3_aa: CASSPTKNTEAFF
cdr3_nt: TGTGCCAGCAGCCCGACAAAGAACACTGAAGCTTTCTTT
d_call: -
v_call: TRBV5-8
j_call: TRBJ1-1
clone_size: many

cdr3_aa: CATRGTLDEGYTF
cdr3_nt: TGTGCCACCAGAGGGACGCTAGACGAGGGCTACACCTTC
d_call: -
v_call: TRBV24-1
j_call: TRBJ1-2
clone_size: many

cdr3_aa: CASSQRLAGVGEQYF
cdr3_nt: TGTGCCAGCAGCCAGAGACTAGCGGGAGTCGGCGAGCAGTACTTC
d_call: TRBD2
v_call: TRBV11-3
j_call: TRBJ2-7
clone_size: many

cdr3_aa: CASSFRSIVEAFF
cdr3_nt: TGTGCCAGCAGCTTTAGGTCCATCGTCGAAGCTTTCTTT
d_call: -
v_call: TRBV7-9
j_call: TRBJ1-1
clone_size: many

cdr3_aa: CSARVVGFTDGNTIYF
cdr3_nt: TGCAGTGCTAGAGTTGTCGGGTTTACGGATGGAAACACCATATATTTT
d_call: -
v_call: TRBV20-1
j_call: TRBJ1-3
clone_size: many

cdr3_aa: CAISEGDRGGTEAFF
cdr3_nt: TGTGCCATCAGTGAGGGGGACAGGGGAGGGACTGAAGCTTTCTTT
d_call: TRBD1
v_call: TRBV10-3
j_call: TRBJ1-1
clone_size: once

cdr3_aa: CASSAAVYNSPLHF
cdr3_nt: TGTGCCAGCTCAGCGGCAGTCTATAATTCACCCCTCCACTTT
d_call: -
v_call: TRBV7-2
j_call: TRBJ1-6
clone_size: -